This T cell receptor (beta chain) was recovered during a study of cytomegalovirus exposure and HLA in healthy donors. Whole-study results and caveats: A prior analysis recorded that most TCR beta V segments were productive about 90% or about 30% of the time. An apparent linkage of common viral pathogens to several of the most significant clusters emerged in a later analysis.

PCR employed 60 Vbeta and 13 Jbeta primers. Produced via immunoSEQ multiplex PCR; TCRdb's table is partial and in-frame only. The sample contains 180,000 or so clones, about three quarters of which appear only once. As to this clone: Its antigen remains unknown.

J was trimmed by 4 bases and V by 5 bases; bases with no gene match: 4. The CDR3 has 14 amino acids. Germline assignment: CDR1 MNHEY and CDR2 SVGAGI. This chain links TRBV6-5 with TRBJ2-7; 11 positions match TRBD2. The TCR sequence derives from a man in his forties or fifties in good health and CMV-seropositive. The material sequenced was PBMCs. Written as DNA, the CDR3 is TGTGCCAGCAGTGCGACTAGCGGGGAGTACGAGCAGTACTTC. Amino acid sequence: CASSATSGEYEQYF.